What follows are 14 T cell receptor beta chains derived from one specimen sequenced in a study of T cells in Graves' hyperthyroidism and ophthalmopathy. TCR beta CDR3 regions were amplified from RNA transcripts. The primer set for the first-round RT-PCR of the TCR CDR3 was HTBI. In TCRdb, the multiplex PCR reads were re-called with MiXCR into one record per CDR3 protein. This sample carries 500,000 to 600,000 distinct CDR3 sequences, 40% to 55% of them seen once, and the ten largest clones take about 8%. The sequenced material came from peripheral blood or thyroid tissue (not recorded which). Receptors originate from a woman between 18 and 29 years old with Graves' hyperthyroidism.

This clonotype occurred many times. The chain couples TRBV6-6 to TRBJ1-5; 7 bases are a match to TRBD1. Germline values: CDR1 MNHNY, CDR2 SVGAGI (reference sequence). The CDR3 spans 16 residues. Trimming at V came to 2 bases and at J to 0 bases, leaving 4 bases not matched to a gene. Written as DNA, the CDR3 is TGTGCCAGCAGTTACAGACAGGGCGTTAGCAATCAGCCCCAGCATTTT. Amino acids: CASSYRQGVSNQPQHF.

This clonotype came up once. CDR3 in amino acids: CSAVARYSESNYGYTF. CDR3 bases: TGCAGTGCTGTGGCCAGGTACTCCGAGTCTAACTATGGCTACACCTTC. V is TRBV20-1 and J is TRBJ1-2; D is undetermined. V shed 5 bases and J shed 0 bases, with 19 bases lying between them. The length of the CDR3 is 16 residues. CDR1 DFQATT and CDR2 SNEGSKA come from the germline V gene (reference sequence).

The V and J genes are TRBV20-1 and TRBJ2-2, with TRBD2 matching over 10 bases. Per the germline V gene, CDR1 is DFQATT and CDR2 is SNEGSKA (reference sequence). The junction had 6 bases not matched to a gene; V was cut back by 2 bases and J by 3 bases. This CDR3 spans 16 amino acids. The CDR3 DNA reads as TGCAGTGCTAGACCACCTCTAGCGGGAGACACCGGGGAGCTGTTTTTT. It codes for CSARPPLAGDTGELFF.

This clonotype was observed once. This sequence may be a read error, since a much larger clone differs from it by one base. The CDR3 region is CASSSGRGSREQYF. The CDR3 DNA is TGTGCCAGCAGTTCTGGGCGGGGGTCGCGCGAGCAGTACTTC. The gene calls are TRBV12-3 or TRBV12-4 and TRBJ2-7; 7 nucleotides match TRBD2. The CDR3 has 14 amino acids. V gave up 4 bases and J gave up 6 bases; unmatched junction bases: 9.

The table lists this clonotype with a count of one. The chain has TRBV2 and TRBJ1-5; the match to TRBD1 covers 7 bases. The trim removed 6 bases at V and 1 base at J, leaving 9 bases unmatched. Germline CDR1 and CDR2: SNHLY and FYNNEI. The CDR3 is 16 residues long. CDR3 bases: TGTGCCAGCAGGACACAGGGGCCTGGGAGCAATCAGCCCCAGCATTTT. Translated: CASRTQGPGSNQPQHF.

This clonotype occurred many times. The chain is built from TRBV15 and TRBJ2-2; 12 nucleotides agree with TRBD2. J gave up 5 bases and V 0 bases, and 4 bases lay outside the gene matches. Germline-derived CDR1 and CDR2 are LNHNV and YYDKDF (reference sequence). The CDR3 has 17 residues. The CDR3 sequence is CATSRDEGLAGTGELFF. Written as DNA, the CDR3 is TGTGCCACCAGCAGAGATGAGGGACTAGCGGGTACCGGGGAGCTGTTTTTT.

The rearrangement uses TRBV29-1 and TRBJ1-6, with 10 bases aligning to TRBD1. The CDR3 loop spans 14 amino acids. CDR1 is SQVTM, CDR2 ANQGSEA, per germline. J gave up 8 bases and V 8 bases, and 9 bases lay outside the gene matches. For the CDR3, the DNA is TGCAGCAGTTACTCGACAGGGGGCCATTCACCCCTCCACTTT. Translating gives CSSYSTGGHSPLHF.

The V call is TRBV20-1, the J call TRBJ1-4; the D gene is possibly TRBD1 (6 bases). V was trimmed by 8 bases and J by 3 bases, leaving 13 bases between them. CDR1 and CDR2 from the germline V gene are DFQATT and SNEGSKA (reference sequence). This CDR3 has 13 amino acids. As DNA, the CDR3 is TGCAGTTCAAGGAGGACAGCTAATGAAAAACTGTTTTTT. Translated, it gives CSSRRTANEKLFF.

The chain uses TRBV7-6 and TRBJ2-7, with 10 bases aligning to TRBD2. CDR3 length equals 15 residues. The J segment lost 4 bases and the V segment lost 4 bases, leaving 7 bases of the junction unmatched. Per the germline V gene, CDR1 is SGHVS and CDR2 is FNYEAQ. CDR3 in amino acids: CASSSSSGSWYEQYF. In DNA, the CDR3 is TGTGCCAGCAGCTCCTCTAGCGGGAGTTGGTACGAGCAGTACTTC.

J is TRBJ1-2 and V is TRBV20-1, with 7 bases fitting TRBD1. With V trimmed by 4 bases and J by 3 bases, 5 bases remained unmatched. Per the germline V gene, CDR1 is DFQATT and CDR2 is SNEGSKA (reference sequence). CDR3 length: 13 amino acids. CDR3 region: CSATPGGDYGYTF. The CDR3 nucleotides are TGCAGTGCTACTCCAGGGGGTGACTATGGCTACACCTTC.

This clonotype came up many times. The chain links TRBV10-3 to TRBJ2-7; 7 bases fit TRBD2. There are 15 residues in the CDR3. Per the germline V gene, CDR1 is ENHRY and CDR2 is SYGVKD. V lost 0 bases and J lost 1; bases outside the gene matches: 3. The CDR3 protein is CAISESAGTSYEQYF. DNA for the CDR3: TGTGCCATCAGTGAGTCAGCGGGAACGTCCTACGAGCAGTACTTC.

This chain uses TRBV6-1 with TRBJ1-5; 11 bases fit TRBD1. Germline V CDR1 and CDR2: MNHNS, SASEGT. V lost 7 bases, J lost 4 bases, and 6 bases stayed unmatched. This CDR3 region has 15 residues. The CDR3 nucleotides read TGTGCCAGCACGTCCGGGACAGGGGGAAATCAGCCCCAGCATTTT. It encodes CASTSGTGGNQPQHF.

This clonotype was seen only a few times. This could be a read error, since a much larger clone is one nucleotide away. CDR3 DNA: TGCGCCAGCAGCCAAGAGGAGGGTTCCTACGAGCAGCACTTC. Its protein is CASSQEEGSYEQHF. This chain joins TRBV4-1 and TRBJ2-7, with a weak D call TRBD2 (6 bases). CDR1 and CDR2 (germline): MGHRA, YSYEKL. The CDR3 extends over 14 amino acids.

This clonotype was seen at least ten times. The chain combines TRBV19 with TRBJ2-6; perhaps TRBD1 as D (5 bases). V shed 5 bases and J shed 0 bases, with 14 bases lying between them. The CDR3 totals 17 residues. The germline V gene encodes CDR1 LNHDA and CDR2 SQIVND (reference sequence). CDR3 sequence: CASSPSTAYSGANVLTF. The CDR3 region has the DNA TGTGCCAGTAGTCCCTCGACAGCGTACTCTGGGGCCAACGTCCTGACTTTC.